The 17 T cell receptor beta chains below all came from one sample that was sequenced in a study of stem cell transplantation in POMP-related autoinflammatory disease. Using immunoSEQ multiplex PCR, the repertoire was profiled, and TCRdb retains in-frame clones only, with some absent. The table includes some 68,000 clones, just over 90% detected once. The sample was CD4+ T cells from PBMCs, taken after stem cell transplantation. Source of these receptors: a human patient with POMP-related autoinflammation and immune dysregulation (PRAID). Among the T cells, some may be from the graft donor.

This clone is a singleton in its sample. The chain recombines TRBV4-1 with TRBJ1-1; D not certain. V was pared by 1 base and J by 1 base, with 10 bases between. The CDR3 is made up of 15 amino acids. Germline CDR1 is MGHRA and CDR2 is YSYEKL. As DNA, the CDR3 is TGCGCCAGCAGCCAAGGAGGACGGCGGAACACTGAAGCTTTCTTT. It yields the protein CASSQGGRRNTEAFF.

The rearrangement joins TRBV20-1 to TRBJ2-3; D might be TRBD1 or TRBD2, each matching 5 bases. The germline V gene has CDR1 DFQATT and CDR2 SNEGSKA (reference sequence). The CDR3 is 16 residues long. V was clipped by 3 bases and J by 0 bases, with 16 bases between them. The CDR3 protein is CSASFRGVSSTDTQYF. CDR3 coding DNA: TGCAGTGCTAGTTTTAGGGGAGTCTCTAGCACAGATACGCAGTATTTT.

This rearrangement joins TRBV19 to TRBJ1-4; D perhaps matches TRBD1 (5 bases). Germline loops: CDR1 LNHDA, CDR2 SQIVND (reference sequence). The CDR3 spans 15 residues. Between the trimmed V and J ends, which lost 4 bases and 8 bases, there was a span of 17 bases. The CDR3 DNA is TGTGCCAGTAGTACCCCGGCAGGGTATTCCGAAAAACTGTTTTTT. Protein product: CASSTPAGYSEKLFF.

This chain connects TRBV5-8 to TRBJ2-7; D may be TRBD1 or TRBD2 (6 bases each). In germline, CDR1 is SGHTS, CDR2 YDEGEE. This CDR3 comprises 15 residues. The germline V and J ends were trimmed by 1 base and 4 bases, with 15 bases remaining between them. The CDR3 is CASSLMGGRAYEQYF. CDR3 bases: TGTGCCAGCAGCTTGATGGGGGGCAGGGCGTACGAGCAGTACTTC.

The rearrangement uses TRBV6-2 or TRBV6-3 and TRBJ2-7, with TRBD1 identical over 10 bases. The CDR3 runs 15 residues. Germline values: CDR1 MNHEY, CDR2 SVGEGT. The ends lost 5 bases at V and 3 bases at J; junction bases unmatched: 7. For the CDR3, the DNA is TGTGCCAGCAGTAAAGGGACAGGGGTTTTCTACGAGCAGTACGTC. It is translated as CASSKGTGVFYEQYV.

The V call is TRBV5-1, the J call TRBJ2-1; D gene ambiguous. V was shortened by 7 bases and J by 0 bases, with 8 bases between the two germline ends. The CDR3 is 13 amino acids. Germline V gene sequence: CDR1 SGHRS, CDR2 YFSETQ. The CDR3 DNA follows: TGCGCCAGCTCGGGCCCCTCCTACAATGAGCAGTTCTTC. Residues: CASSGPSYNEQFF.

This clone was counted only a few times. The V gene is TRBV7-2, the J gene TRBJ1-3; 7 positions match TRBD1. The V and J ends lost 7 bases and 5 bases, in that order; junction bases with no gene match: 8. The CDR3 is 14 residues long. Germline V gene data show CDR1 as SGHTA and CDR2 as FQGNSA. CDR3 nucleotide sequence: TGTGCCAGCACTCCGAGACAGGGACGAAACACCATATATTTT. Translated, it gives CASTPRQGRNTIYF.

V is TRBV3-1 (or the pseudogene TRBV3-2) and J is TRBJ1-1; tentative D call: TRBD1 (6 bases). Germline CDR1 and CDR2: LGHDT and YNNKEL (reference sequence). The V gene lost 1 base and the J gene lost 6 bases, with 18 bases spanning the gap. There are 16 residues in the CDR3. DNA for the CDR3: TGTGCCAGCAGCCAAGGTTTAGTGAGACAGGTCCCTGAAGCTTTCTTT. This sequence encodes CASSQGLVRQVPEAFF.

The rearrangement joins TRBV2 to TRBJ2-7; TRBD2 is a possible D gene (6 bases). The CDR3 consists of 12 residues. V was clipped by 8 bases and J by 7 bases, with 15 bases between them. Germline-derived CDR1 and CDR2 are SNHLY and FYNNEI. CDR3 sequence (DNA): TGTGCCAGCGCTGTGGGAGGTCGGGAGCAGTACGTC. This translates into CASAVGGREQYV.

The chain recombines TRBV5-1 with TRBJ1-1; D not certain. Germline V gene data show CDR1 as SGHRS and CDR2 as YFSETQ. Trimming left V 4 bases short and J 0 bases short, with 16 bases between. The CDR3 sequence is 16 residues long. CDR3 sequence reads: CASSVSAGPLNTEAFF. The DNA of the CDR3 is TGCGCCAGCAGCGTATCTGCCGGACCGTTGAACACTGAAGCTTTCTTT.

This chain connects TRBV7-2 to TRBJ2-7; D unclear. The CDR3 length is 15 residues. Germline CDR1 SGHTA, CDR2 FQGNSA. With 2 bases removed from V and 2 bases from J, the gap between germline ends came to 13 bases. CDR3 DNA: TGTGCCAGCAGCTTACTCCCCAAGGGAACCTACGAGCAGTACGTC. Translation: CASSLLPKGTYEQYV.

The chain employs TRBV6-5 and TRBJ1-2, with 7 bases matching TRBD1. The CDR3 contains 15 residues. J lost 3 bases, V lost 4 bases, and 8 bases had no gene match. From germline, CDR1 is MNHEY and CDR2 SVGAGI. Written as DNA, the CDR3 is TGTGCCAGCAGTTCACAGGGGTCCGGGTACTATGGCTACACCTTC. Encoded protein: CASSSQGSGYYGYTF.

The chain joins TRBV7-9 to TRBJ2-3; 8 positions match TRBD2. Losses at the gene ends were 1 base for V and 3 bases for J; bases not matched to a gene: 3. Germline assignment: CDR1 SEHNR and CDR2 FQNEAQ (reference sequence). This CDR3 spans 15 amino acids. This CDR3 reads CASSLGGGLTDTQYF. The DNA for the CDR3 is TGTGCCAGCAGCTTAGGCGGGGGGTTGACAGATACGCAGTATTTT.

The rearrangement uses TRBV3-1 (or the pseudogene TRBV3-2) and TRBJ1-2; the D is unclear. V was trimmed by 4 bases and J by 1 base, leaving 13 bases between them. This CDR3 comprises 15 residues. CDR1 LGHDT and CDR2 YNNKEL come from the germline V gene (reference sequence). CDR3: CASSLGAGSNYGYTF. CDR3 DNA sequence: TGTGCCAGCAGCCTTGGCGCCGGGAGTAACTATGGCTACACCTTC.

The chain couples TRBV4-1 to TRBJ2-5; 7 nucleotides align to TRBD1. Germline values: CDR1 MGHRA, CDR2 YSYEKL. Unmatched junction bases numbered 10, after V lost 1 base and J lost 5 bases. The CDR3 covers 16 residues. The CDR3 nucleotides are TGCGCCAGCAGCCAAGCCTTTACACAGGGGATTGAGACCCAGTACTTC. It encodes CASSQAFTQGIETQYF.

This chain connects TRBV4-1 to TRBJ2-5; D may match TRBD1 or TRBD2 (5 bases each). CDR1 is MGHRA and CDR2 is YSYEKL in the germline V gene. V lost 0 bases and J lost 5, with 13 bases in between. The CDR3 loop spans 15 amino acids. The chain's CDR3 is CASSQDWPWGETQYF. In DNA form, the CDR3 reads TGCGCCAGCAGCCAAGACTGGCCTTGGGGGGAGACCCAGTACTTC.

The J gene is TRBJ2-1, the V gene TRBV2; 12 nucleotides align to TRBD2. This CDR3 spans 16 amino acids. Trimming at V came to 6 bases and at J to 6 bases, leaving 9 bases not matched to a gene. The V gene's germline CDR1 is SNHLY and CDR2 FYNNEI. The chain's CDR3 is CASSLLTSGGVNEQFF. The CDR3 DNA reads TGTGCCAGCAGCCTATTGACTAGCGGGGGTGTCAATGAGCAGTTCTTC.